Presented here are 9 T cell receptor beta chains from one specimen sequenced in a study of neurological immune-mediated disorders. From the 5' RACE reads, TCRdb called clonotypes with MiXCR, one entry per CDR3 protein. The profile covers tens of thousands of distinct CDR3 sequences, with roughly 4.8% appearing a single time and less than 8% taken by the ten largest. The specimen was PBMCs. The source of these receptors is a man younger than 40 with multiple sclerosis.

V gene TRBV11-2 combines with J gene TRBJ2-2, with no clear D. V lost 2 bases, J lost 7 bases, and 23 bases lay in between. CDR1 and CDR2 from the germline V gene are SGHAT and FQNNGV. The CDR3 runs 18 residues. The CDR3 loop is CASSLIKYRVSRGGELFF. Written as DNA, the CDR3 is TGTGCCAGCAGCTTAATTAAATATCGGGTCTCAAGAGGCGGGGAGCTGTTTTTT.

This clonotype occurred a few times. This sequence joins TRBV20-1 and TRBJ2-1; the match to TRBD2 covers 8 bases. Germline V gene sequence: CDR1 DFQATT, CDR2 SNEGSKA (reference sequence). The CDR3 runs to 13 residues. Unmatched junction bases numbered 10, after V lost 3 bases and J lost 12 bases. The CDR3 DNA sequence: TGCAGTGCTAGCGGGGGGGCCGGTCGATGGCAGTTCTTC. This sequence encodes CSASGGAGRWQFF.

This clonotype has at least ten counts. CDR3 sequence reads: CAISTLRSEKLFF. CDR3 DNA: TGTGCCATCTCTACCCTACGGTCGGAAAAACTGTTTTTT. This sequence joins TRBV10-3 and TRBJ1-4; D is ambiguous. Germline CDR1 reads ENHRY; CDR2 reads SYGVKD. The V and J ends lost 8 bases and 8 bases respectively, with 15 bases between them. CDR3 length: 13 residues.

In its sample, this clonotype was seen a few times. The V gene is TRBV6-4, the J gene TRBJ2-1, with 9 bases aligning to TRBD1. The CDR3 extends over 14 amino acids. Germline CDR1 is MRHNA and CDR2 is SNTAGT. J was trimmed by 3 bases and V by 3 bases; bases with no gene match: 0. The CDR3 protein is CASSETGGYNEQFF. As DNA, the CDR3 is TGTGCCAGCAGTGAGACAGGGGGCTACAATGAGCAGTTCTTC.

This clonotype has ten or more counts. The rearrangement links TRBV20-1 to TRBJ2-2, with 8 bases lining up with TRBD2. Germline CDR1 reads DFQATT; CDR2 reads SNEGSKA (reference sequence). CDR3 length: 13 residues. Losses at the gene ends were 7 bases for V and 4 bases for J; bases not matched to a gene: 5. The CDR3 DNA is TGCAGTGTTTACCTAGCGGGCACCGGGGAGCTGTTTTTT. Protein: CSVYLAGTGELFF.

In regard to this clonotype: A junction end diverges from the germline sequence, so it may reflect a read error. CDR3 sequence: CASSMGQGIGQPQNF. The CDR3 region has the DNA TGCGCCAGCAGCATGGGGCAGGGGATCGGTCAGCCCCAGAATTTT. V is TRBV5-1 and J is TRBJ1-5; D might be TRBD1 (6 bases). The CDR3 length is 15 residues. Germline V lookup: CDR1 SGHRS, CDR2 YFSETQ. The whole variable domain, remainder taken from reference TRBV5-1 and TRBJ1-5, is KAGVTQTPRYLIKTRGQQVTLSCSPISGHRSVSWYQQTPGQGLQFLFEYFSETQRNKGNFPGRFSGRQFSNSRSEMNVSTLELGDSALYLCASSMGQGIGQPQNFGDGTRLSIL.

The table lists this clonotype with many counts. V is TRBV10-3 and J is TRBJ1-1; TRBD1 matches at 8 bases. This CDR3 comprises 15 residues. Trimming cost V 3 bases and J 4 bases; bases outside gene matches: 7. From germline, CDR1 is ENHRY and CDR2 SYGVKD. The CDR3 loop is CAISDPTGEGTEAFF. The CDR3 bases are TGTGCCATCAGTGACCCGACAGGGGAGGGCACTGAAGCTTTCTTT.

The V gene is TRBV7-9, the J gene TRBJ1-2; D gene uncertain. Germline V gene sequence: CDR1 SEHNR, CDR2 FQNEAQ (reference sequence). V gave up 5 bases and J gave up 0 bases, with 10 bases separating them. The CDR3 runs 14 residues. Here the CDR3 DNA reads TGTGCCAGCAGCCCCCCGGATGCTAACTATGGCTACACCTTC. This sequence encodes CASSPPDANYGYTF.

This clonotype occurred many times. V and J are TRBV7-9 and TRBJ1-2, with TRBD1 matching over 12 bases. V was pared by 7 bases and J by 7 bases, with 7 bases of the junction left unmatched. The CDR3 has 14 amino acids. The germline V gene has CDR1 SEHNR and CDR2 FQNEAQ (reference sequence). CDR3 in amino acids: CASISGQGAGGYTF. The CDR3 nucleotides read TGTGCCAGCATCTCGGGACAGGGGGCTGGTGGCTACACCTTC.